Listed here are 18 T cell receptor beta chains from one sample, sequenced in a study of OX40 agonist ivuxolimab in advanced cancers. Produced via immunoSEQ multiplex PCR; TCRdb's table is partial and in-frame only. The data show around 60,000 clones, roughly 80% seen once. The source was CD4+ or CD8+ T cells sorted from blood, collected in a trial of the OX40 agonist ivuxolimab. All receptors come from an adult with an advanced solid tumor such as melanoma, head and neck, liver or kidney cancer.

The V gene is TRBV5-4, the J gene TRBJ1-2; no definite D call. The germline CDR1 and CDR2 sequences are SGHNT and YYREEE (reference sequence). Trimming shortened V by 1 base and J by 0 bases, and 10 bases separated the two germline ends. This CDR3 region has 15 residues. CDR3 sequence (DNA): TGTGCCAGCAGCTTGTTGGCGGAATCTAACTATGGCTACACCTTC. Its protein product is CASSLLAESNYGYTF.

The rearrangement uses TRBV5-1 and TRBJ2-7, with 7 positions matching TRBD1. The V gene end was trimmed by 2 bases and the J gene end by 6 bases; junction bases not matched to a gene: 8. Germline V gene sequence: CDR1 SGHRS, CDR2 YFSETQ. This CDR3 has 14 residues. The CDR3 is CASSLGPGQSEQYF. CDR3 in DNA: TGCGCCAGCAGCTTAGGACCGGGACAGTCCGAGCAGTACTTC.

This clone was recorded only once. V gene TRBV15 combines with J gene TRBJ2-1, with 7 bases identical to TRBD1. The CDR3 runs 14 residues. V shed 1 base and J 9 bases; nucleotides not matched to a gene: 6. Germline assignment: CDR1 LNHNV and CDR2 YYDKDF (reference sequence). In DNA form, the CDR3 reads TGTGCCACCAGCAGAGCAACAGGGGAAACTGAGCAGTTCTTC. Residues: CATSRATGETEQFF.

The rearrangement uses TRBV5-5 and TRBJ1-2; 9 bases agree with TRBD1. V was pared by 7 bases and J by 2 bases, with 9 bases of the junction left unmatched. This CDR3 contains 15 residues. Looked up from germline, CDR1 is SGHKS and CDR2 is YYEKEE (reference sequence). Here the CDR3 DNA reads TGTGCCAGCCTACCCTTGGGGACAGGGAACTATGGCTACACCTTC. It codes for CASLPLGTGNYGYTF.

A few counts support this clone. V usage is TRBV18 and J usage is TRBJ1-2; D gene unclear. Per the germline V gene, CDR1 is KGHSH and CDR2 is LQKENI. The CDR3 has 13 amino acids. Trimming took 2 bases from V and 4 from J, leaving 8 bases between them. Here the CDR3 reads CASSPRAAYGYTF. The CDR3 nucleotides read TGTGCCAGCTCACCAAGGGCAGCCTATGGCTACACCTTC.

The chain carries TRBV27 and TRBJ2-5; TRBD1 aligns across 7 bases. The DNA end is more similar to TRBJ2-7, so the J call may be wrong. The CDR3 covers 17 residues. The germline gives CDR1 MNHEY, CDR2 SMNVEV (reference sequence). Here the CDR3 reads CASSLIGTAQRSAEQYF. The CDR3 DNA sequence: TGTGCCAGCAGTCTGATCGGGACAGCCCAGCGGAGTGCCGAGCAGTACTTC.

The rearrangement joins TRBV6-5 to TRBJ2-5, with TRBD2 as a possible D gene (6 bases). The CDR3 is 15 residues long. Deletions cut 0 bases from V and 3 bases from J, with 11 bases between. Germline V gives CDR1 MNHEY, CDR2 SVGAGI. The CDR3 reads CASSYSVGGKETQYF. For the CDR3, the DNA is TGTGCCAGCAGTTACTCAGTCGGGGGTAAAGAGACCCAGTACTTC.

The chain has TRBV15 and TRBJ2-7; D is ambiguous. V lost 1 base and J 5 bases, leaving 9 bases between the germline ends. The CDR3 contains 13 residues. CDR1 LNHNV and CDR2 YYDKDF come from the germline V gene (reference sequence). In nucleotides, the CDR3 is TGTGCCACCAGCAGAGGGTCGTATGACGAGCAGTACTTC. Translation gives CATSRGSYDEQYF.

The CDR3 DNA follows: TGTGCCAGCAGCTTGGCCGGGACATCACAAGAGACCCAGTACTTC. It yields the protein CASSLAGTSQETQYF. The chain recombines TRBV5-4 with TRBJ2-5, with a tentative D call TRBD1 (6 bases). Trimming removed 0 bases from V and 2 bases from J, with 11 bases in between. Germline V gene lookup returns CDR1 SGHNT and CDR2 YYREEE (reference sequence). This CDR3 is built from 15 residues.

The chain combines TRBV30 with TRBJ1-6; D is undetermined. The CDR3 is 15 amino acids. Germline V gene data show CDR1 as GTSNPN and CDR2 as SVGIG (reference sequence). V was shortened by 7 bases and J by 2 bases, with 15 bases between the two germline ends. The CDR3 reads CASITEGTYNSPLHF. CDR3 DNA sequence: TGTGCCTCCATCACAGAGGGCACCTATAATTCACCCCTCCACTTT.

The sample holds a few counts of this clone. The chain has TRBV7-3 and TRBJ1-1; D possibly corresponds to TRBD1 (5 bases). The length of the CDR3 is 13 residues. Trimming took 0 bases from V and 7 from J, leaving 9 bases between them. From germline, CDR1 is SGHTA and CDR2 FQGTGA. The DNA for the CDR3 is TGTGCCAGCAGCTTAACGTACGGGGGTGAAGCTTTCTTT. Translating gives CASSLTYGGEAFF. Complete variable domain (other parts from reference TRBV7-3 and TRBJ1-1): GAGVSQTPSNKVTEKGKYVELRCDPISGHTALYWYRQSLGQGPEFLIYFQGTGAADDSGLPNDRFFAVRPEGSVSTLKIQRTERGDSAVYLCASSLTYGGEAFFGQGTRLTVV.

The gene calls are TRBV13 and TRBJ1-3, with D possibly matching TRBD1 (6 bases). Germline-derived CDR1 and CDR2 are PRHDT and FYEKMQ (reference sequence). Trimming cost V 5 bases and J 0 bases, with 14 bases left between them. The CDR3 contains 16 residues. The chain's CDR3 is CASSPGGLSSGNTIYF. The CDR3 DNA reads as TGTGCCAGCAGCCCGGGGGGGCTGTCCTCTGGAAACACCATATATTTT.

This sequence joins TRBV5-1 and TRBJ2-5; 8 bases map to TRBD2. Germline CDR1 is SGHRS and CDR2 is YFSETQ. CDR3 length: 14 amino acids. The ends lost 5 bases at V and 5 bases at J; junction bases unmatched: 8. The DNA of the CDR3 is TGCGCCAGCAGTTATGCGGGAGGTGATGAGACCCAGTACTTC. It codes for CASSYAGGDETQYF.

This clone was seen a few times. The CDR3 spells CSVGGDTYEQYF. CDR3 in DNA: TGCAGCGTTGGGGGTGATACCTACGAGCAGTACTTC. This sequence joins TRBV29-1 and TRBJ2-7; D is unclear. Trimming took off 4 bases at V and 2 bases at J, with 9 bases between the two ends. Germline V CDR1 and CDR2: SQVTM, ANQGSEA. The CDR3 spans 12 residues.

The chain combines TRBV20-1 with TRBJ2-3; D is unresolved. Looked up from germline, CDR1 is DFQATT and CDR2 is SNEGSKA (reference sequence). Trimming pared 0 bases from V and 9 bases from J, leaving 4 bases between. The CDR3 is 10 amino acids. CDR3 sequence (DNA): TGCAGTGCTAGAGATGCCACGCAGTATTTT. Protein: CSARDATQYF.

J is TRBJ2-7 and V is TRBV6-5; a possible D gene is TRBD2 (6 bases). V was cut by 2 bases and J by 0 bases, with 8 bases left in between. The germline CDR1 and CDR2 sequences are MNHEY and SVGAGI. This CDR3 contains 14 residues. The CDR3 coding sequence is TGTGCCAGCAGTTACGGGGGGAACTCCTACGAGCAGTACGTC. This codes for CASSYGGNSYEQYV.

This clone was detected a few times. This chain links TRBV10-1 with TRBJ1-1; possibly TRBD1 for D (5 bases). Trimming cost V 5 bases and J 3 bases, with 10 bases left between them. Germline loops: CDR1 WNHNN, CDR2 SYGVQD (reference sequence). The CDR3 consists of 13 residues. CDR3 amino acids: CASSLGRYTEAFF. The DNA of the CDR3 is TGCGCCAGCAGTTTGGGACGGTACACTGAAGCTTTCTTT.

This clone was recorded only once. V and J are TRBV5-5 and TRBJ2-1; tentatively, D is TRBD2 (6 bases). CDR3 length: 16 residues. In germline, CDR1 is SGHKS, CDR2 YYEKEE (reference sequence). The germline V and J ends were trimmed by 0 bases and 8 bases, with 18 bases remaining between them. Here the CDR3 DNA reads TGTGCCAGCAGCTTGGAGAGACTTGCGGGAAGGGATGAGCAGTTCTTC. Encoded protein: CASSLERLAGRDEQFF.